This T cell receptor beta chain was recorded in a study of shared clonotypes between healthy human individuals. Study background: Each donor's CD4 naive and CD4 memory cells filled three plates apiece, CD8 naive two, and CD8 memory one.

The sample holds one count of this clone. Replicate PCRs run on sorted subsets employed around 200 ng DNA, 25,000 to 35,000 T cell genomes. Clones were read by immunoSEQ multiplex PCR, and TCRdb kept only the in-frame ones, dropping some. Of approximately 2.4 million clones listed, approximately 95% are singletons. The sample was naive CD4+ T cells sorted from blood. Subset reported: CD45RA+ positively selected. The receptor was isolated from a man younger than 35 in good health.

The CDR3 spells CASSLGPEQFF. In DNA form, the CDR3 reads TGTGCCAGCAGCTTGGGACCCGAGCAGTTCTTC. V is TRBV5-8 and J is TRBJ2-1; D not resolved. V was shortened by 0 bases and J by 10 bases, with 5 bases between the two germline ends. This CDR3 region has 11 residues. Germline V gene data show CDR1 as SGHTS and CDR2 as YDEGEE.